This is a list of T cell receptor beta chains from one sample in a study of OX40 agonist ivuxolimab in advanced cancers. Here immunoSEQ multiplex PCR was the method, and the copy in TCRdb shows in-frame clones only, minus some. The table shows tens of thousands of clones, with over 80% occurring only once. The material was CD4+ or CD8+ T cells sorted from blood, obtained in a trial of the OX40 agonist ivuxolimab. The receptors shown here come from an adult with an advanced solid tumor such as melanoma, head and neck, liver or kidney cancer. Both conserved end residues are trimmed from each CDR3. A D gene is named only where the DNA matches it firmly. Where a row states a size, it is once, few, many or the class of an expanded clone; other rows omit it.

d_call | j_call | clone_size | v_call | cdr3_aa
TRBD1 | TRBJ2-7 | few | TRBV5-1 | ASSLYPGQGSPEQY
NA | TRBJ1-1 | NA | TRBV5-1 | ASSLGPVGWNTEAF
TRBD1 | TRBJ2-3 | NA | TRBV7-9 | ASSLPRTGGADTQY
NA | TRBJ2-7 | NA | TRBV11-3 | ASSLEVAEDEQY
NA | TRBJ1-1 | few | TRBV4-2 | ASSQASNMNTEAF
TRBD1 | TRBJ2-5 | once | TRBV13 | ASSLGAPGTGGGDQETQY
TRBD1 | TRBJ1-1 | NA | TRBV15 | ATREPGGTEAF
NA | TRBJ2-7 | NA | TRBV7-9 | ASSSPLSQASYEQY
NA | TRBJ2-1 | NA | TRBV5-5 | ASSLNSGYNEQF
NA | TRBJ1-1 | NA | TRBV7-9 | ASSYQGNTEAF